These 21 T cell receptor beta chains were sequenced from one sample in a study of T cells in narcolepsy. The assay was immunoSEQ multiplex PCR, and TCRdb's table has in-frame clones only and misses some. Of more than 30,000 clones detected, 83% appear once; the ten largest clones hold under 0.8%. Material: memory (CD45RA-) CD4+ T cells from blood. The origin of the receptors is a human donor in good health.

This clone was found a few times. The chain joins TRBV6-5 to TRBJ1-1; D gene ambiguous. Deletions cut 4 bases from V and 1 base from J, with 10 bases between. CDR1 MNHEY and CDR2 SVGAGI come from the germline V gene. The CDR3 is 14 amino acids. The CDR3 DNA follows: TGTGCCAGCAGTTTCCAGCAGGAGAACACTGAAGCTTTCTTT. Translating gives CASSFQQENTEAFF.

CDR3 coding DNA: TGTGCCATCACTTCGGACAGGGGAGAAGGAGAGACCCAGTACTTC. It encodes CAITSDRGEGETQYF. V gene TRBV10-3 combines with J gene TRBJ2-5; TRBD1 aligns across 9 bases. This CDR3 spans 15 amino acids. The germline V gene has CDR1 ENHRY and CDR2 SYGVKD. The junction had 10 bases not matched to a gene; V was cut back by 7 bases and J by 4 bases.

This clone was seen a handful of times. This chain uses TRBV15 with TRBJ2-5; D gene ambiguous. Between the trimmed V and J ends, which lost 0 bases and 7 bases, there was a span of 24 bases. Germline V gene sequence: CDR1 LNHNV, CDR2 YYDKDF (reference sequence). The CDR3 length is 18 residues. In DNA form, the CDR3 reads TGTGCCACCAGCAGAGATCGAATCGTTTTCGGCCCACCGGGGACCCAGTACTTC. Translating gives CATSRDRIVFGPPGTQYF.

The chain combines TRBV28 with TRBJ1-6; D is perhaps TRBD1 (6 bases). CDR1 MDHEN and CDR2 SYDVKM come from the germline V gene. Trimming removed 6 bases at V and 6 bases at J, with 12 bases between. The CDR3 sequence is 14 residues long. CDR3 DNA sequence: TGTGCCAGCAGGCCGGGACATCCTAATTCACCCCTCCACTTT. Encoded protein: CASRPGHPNSPLHF.

This chain uses TRBV18 with TRBJ1-5, with D tentatively TRBD1 (5 bases). The V and J ends lost 3 bases and 7 bases respectively, with 13 bases between them. Germline lookup yields CDR1 KGHSH and CDR2 LQKENI. This CDR3 spans 14 amino acids. The CDR3 coding sequence is TGTGCCAGCTCACCCAGGAGAGGGGAACAGCCCCAGCATTTT. It is translated as CASSPRRGEQPQHF.

The chain uses TRBV4-2 and TRBJ2-1, with no clear D. This CDR3 has 14 residues. V lost 3 bases, J lost 8 bases, and 14 bases lay in between. Germline assignment: CDR1 LGHNA and CDR2 YNFKEQ. CDR3 residues: CASSQAWLEDEQFF. In nucleotides, the CDR3 is TGTGCCAGCAGCCAGGCGTGGCTAGAGGATGAGCAGTTCTTC.

For this clone: The junction differs from germline at one of its ends, possibly a read error. This sequence joins TRBV2 and TRBJ1-6, with TRBD1 identical over 8 bases. Germline V gene lookup returns CDR1 SNHLY and CDR2 FYNNEI. The length of the CDR3 is 11 residues. The CDR3 here is CASSQDRDLRF. DNA of the CDR3: TGTGCCAGCAGCCAGGACAGGGACCTCCGCTTT.

The genes are TRBV6-5 and TRBJ2-1; D is unresolved. Trimming removed 5 bases at V and 5 bases at J, with 4 bases between. Germline V gene data show CDR1 as MNHEY and CDR2 as SVGAGI. The CDR3 is made up of 11 amino acids. CDR3 region: CASSRHNEQFF. The DNA for the CDR3 is TGTGCCAGCAGTCGCCACAATGAGCAGTTCTTC.

Only one count was recorded for this clone. The chain recombines TRBV11-2 with TRBJ2-5; 15 bases line up with TRBD2. V gave up 4 bases and J gave up 2 bases; unmatched junction bases: 5. The germline V gene has CDR1 SGHAT and CDR2 FQNNGV. The CDR3 length is 17 residues. The CDR3 region has the DNA TGTGCCAGCAGCTCGGGACTAGCGGGGGGACGACAAGAGACCCAGTACTTC. It specifies CASSSGLAGGRQETQYF.

J is TRBJ2-1 and V is TRBV29-1; no firm D call. The CDR3 spans 14 residues. The V gene's germline CDR1 is SQVTM and CDR2 ANQGSEA. V lost 7 bases, J lost 8 bases, and 21 bases lay in between. The CDR3 here is CSAPKTEYSDEQFF. In nucleotides, the CDR3 is TGCAGCGCCCCGAAGACGGAGTATTCGGATGAGCAGTTCTTC.

This chain's CDR3 is CASSQGTRASTDTQYF. CDR3 DNA sequence: TGTGCCAGCAGCCAAGGGACACGTGCTAGCACAGATACGCAGTATTTT. The chain has TRBV7-2 and TRBJ2-3, with D possibly TRBD1 on 6 matching bases. V dropped 5 bases and J dropped 0 bases, with 15 bases sitting between them. The CDR3 sequence is 16 residues long. In germline, CDR1 is SGHTA, CDR2 FQGNSA.

V and J are TRBV27 and TRBJ2-3; 9 bases map to TRBD2. V lost 8 bases and J lost 5; bases outside the gene matches: 14. Germline lookup yields CDR1 MNHEY and CDR2 SMNVEV (reference sequence). This CDR3 comprises 16 residues. CDR3 DNA sequence: TGTGCCAGCTCCCCCTGGAGGCTAGCGGGGTTAGATACGCAGTATTTT. Translated: CASSPWRLAGLDTQYF.

This clone was seen a few times. The chain's CDR3 is CASTLRPGWAGSYNEQFF. The CDR3 DNA sequence: TGTGCCAGCACCCTACGGCCGGGTTGGGCAGGATCCTACAATGAGCAGTTCTTC. This chain joins TRBV27 and TRBJ2-1; D remains unclear. The CDR3 is 18 amino acids. From germline, CDR1 is MNHEY and CDR2 SMNVEV (reference sequence). V was pared by 7 bases and J by 1 base, with 23 bases between.

The chain has TRBV2 and TRBJ2-1, with 12 bases matching TRBD2. Germline V gene lookup returns CDR1 SNHLY and CDR2 FYNNEI. Germline trimming cut 7 bases from V and 9 bases from J; bases unmatched to any gene: 10. This CDR3 spans 15 amino acids. CDR3 bases: TGTGCCAGCACCGATCTAGCGGGGGGGCCTGGTGAGCAGTTCTTC. Protein sequence: CASTDLAGGPGEQFF.

The rearrangement uses TRBV6-1 and TRBJ1-5; a possible D gene is TRBD1 (6 bases). The CDR3 consists of 13 residues. Germline CDR1 is MNHNS and CDR2 is SASEGT. With 7 bases removed from V and 0 bases from J, the gap between germline ends came to 7 bases. This CDR3 is CASTGDSNQPQHF. CDR3 coding DNA: TGTGCCAGCACAGGGGATAGCAATCAGCCCCAGCATTTT.

The chain recombines TRBV9 with TRBJ2-2; D not certain. Looked up from germline, CDR1 is SGDLS and CDR2 is YYNGEE. The CDR3 runs 15 residues. Between the trimmed V and J ends, which lost 0 bases and 0 bases, there was a span of 6 bases. CDR3 loop: CASSVGATNTGELFF. In nucleotides, the CDR3 is TGTGCCAGCAGCGTAGGCGCCACGAACACCGGGGAGCTGTTTTTT. Drawing the rest from reference TRBV9 and TRBJ2-2, the complete variable domain is DSGVTQTPKHLITATGQRVTLRCSPRSGDLSVYWYQQSLDQGLQFLIQYYNGEERAKGNILERFSAQQFPDLHSELNLSSLELGDSALYFCASSVGATNTGELFFGEGSRLTVL.

The V gene is TRBV2, the J gene TRBJ2-1; D is unresolved. CDR3 length: 14 amino acids. The V gene's germline CDR1 is SNHLY and CDR2 FYNNEI. Trimming pared 3 bases from V and 5 bases from J, leaving 11 bases between. In DNA, the CDR3 is TGTGCCAGCAGTGATGGAGAAAGTAACAATGAGCAGTTCTTC. Translated: CASSDGESNNEQFF.

V gene TRBV7-2 combines with J gene TRBJ2-1; TRBD2 matches at 11 bases. Trimming at V came to 6 bases and at J to 9 bases, leaving 16 bases not matched to a gene. This CDR3 region has 17 residues. From germline, CDR1 is SGHTA and CDR2 FQGNSA. The DNA for the CDR3 is TGTGCCAGCAGTCGAGTTAGCGGGGGGGCATTAGTCGGTGAGCAGTTCTTC. Translated: CASSRVSGGALVGEQFF.

This clone came up a few times. The chain couples TRBV5-8 to TRBJ2-7; 10 nucleotides agree with TRBD1. CDR1 is SGHTS and CDR2 is YDEGEE in the germline V gene. V dropped 4 bases and J dropped 6; count of bases not matched to a gene: 13. This CDR3 is built from 16 residues. CDR3 in amino acids: CASSLDTGQGGSEQYF. The CDR3 nucleotides are TGTGCCAGCAGCCTGGACACCGGACAGGGGGGATCCGAGCAGTACTTC.

The chain joins TRBV25-1 to TRBJ2-1, with 11 bases lining up with TRBD2. After removal of 4 bases from V and 0 bases from J, the junction contained 5 bases not matched to a gene. CDR3 length: 17 residues. CDR1 and CDR2 (germline): MGHDK, SYGVNS. CDR3 residues: CASSVGTSGFSYNEQFF. Here the CDR3 DNA reads TGTGCCAGCAGTGTTGGGACTAGCGGCTTCTCCTACAATGAGCAGTTCTTC.

This clone was recorded a few times. The CDR3 DNA reads as TGCGCCAGCAGCTTGTTGCTTGGGTCCGTCAATGAGCAGTTCTTC. Its translation is CASSLLLGSVNEQFF. This chain connects TRBV5-1 to TRBJ2-1; unclear D gene. V lost 1 base and J lost 6, with 14 bases in between. The length of the CDR3 is 15 residues. Per germline, CDR1 SGHRS and CDR2 YFSETQ.